A selection of T cell receptor beta chains follows, all from one sample in a study of blood T cell repertoires in COVID-19. The method was immunoSEQ multiplex PCR; TCRdb's version includes in-frame clones alone and lacks a portion of them. The table records over 90,000 clones, about 90% of them present only once. Sequenced material: peripheral blood. The receptors shown here come from a human donor in a cohort sampled during active COVID-19. The CDR3 runs from the conserved cysteine through the conserved F or W. Fields, in order: V gene, J gene, D gene, clone size, CDR3 protein, CDR3 DNA. The D gene is left open where the match is weak. A clone size is listed for some rows: how often the clone was seen (once, few, many), or a class if it is expanded.

TRBV28,TRBJ2-3,TRBD1,NA,CASSRTGGGTDTQYF,TGTGCCAGCAGTCGGACAGGGGGCGGCACAGATACGCAGTATTTT
TRBV11-2,TRBJ2-7,TRBD2,large,CASRGTSGMYEQYF,TGTGCCAGCAGGGGGACTAGCGGGATGTACGAGCAGTACTTC
TRBV3-1/TRBV3-2,TRBJ2-4,NA,few,CASSQDVGKNIQYF,TGTGCCAGCAGCCAAGACGTCGGCAAAAACATTCAGTACTTC
TRBV27,TRBJ1-1,TRBD1,NA,CASSSGQGNTEAFF,TGTGCCAGCAGCTCGGGACAGGGGAACACTGAAGCTTTCTTT
TRBV12-3/TRBV12-4,TRBJ2-1,TRBD1,NA,CASSSYRGNEQFF,TGTGCCAGCAGTTCGTACAGGGGAAATGAGCAGTTCTTC
TRBV6-5,TRBJ2-4,NA,few,CASSDPPSAKNIQYF,TGTGCCAGCAGCGATCCACCTAGCGCCAAAAACATTCAGTACTTC
TRBV21-1,TRBJ2-2,NA,NA,CASSKGEGASTGELFF,TGTGCCAGCAGCAAAGGAGAGGGGGCCTCCACCGGGGAGCTGTTTTTT
TRBV28,TRBJ1-3,TRBD1,NA,CASSLRGIGTGINTIYF,TGTGCCAGCAGTTTAAGGGGTATCGGGACAGGGATTAACACCATATATTTT
TRBV5-1,TRBJ2-2,NA,NA,CASSLSGADTGELFF,TGCGCCAGCAGCTTGTCTGGGGCAGACACCGGGGAGCTGTTTTTT
TRBV6-5,TRBJ1-1,NA,once,CASRRGREDTEAFF,TGTGCCAGCAGGAGGGGGAGGGAGGACACTGAAGCTTTCTTT
TRBV4-1,TRBJ1-6,TRBD1,few,CASSQLRTGSSYNSPLHF,TGCGCCAGCAGCCAATTGCGGACAGGAAGCTCCTATAATTCACCCCTCCACTTT
TRBV7-9,TRBJ2-1,TRBD1,NA,CASRHPNYRGRGSYNEQFF,TGTGCCAGCAGGCACCCAAACTACAGGGGTAGGGGTTCCTACAATGAGCAGTTCTTC
TRBV25-1,TRBJ2-5,NA,NA,CASSGHRALWTQYF,TGTGCCAGCAGTGGCCACAGGGCCCTGTGGACCCAGTACTTC
TRBV19,TRBJ1-2,TRBD1,NA,CASRKPDRDRGYTF,TGTGCCAGTAGAAAGCCGGACAGGGATCGCGGCTACACCTTC
TRBV7-3,TRBJ2-1,TRBD2,NA,CASSKGGLYNEQFF,TGTGCCAGCAGTAAGGGAGGGCTCTACAATGAGCAGTTCTTC
TRBV9,TRBJ2-7,NA,NA,CASSVGAGTSYYEQYF,TGTGCCAGCAGCGTCGGTGCCGGGACAAGCTACTACGAGCAGTACTTC
TRBV9,TRBJ2-7,NA,NA,CASSVGGTPSSEQYF,TGTGCCAGCAGCGTAGGAGGGACACCCTCTTCCGAGCAGTACTTC
TRBV6-6,TRBJ2-3,NA,NA,CASSPWESITDTQYF,TGTGCCAGCAGCCCCTGGGAGTCTATTACAGATACGCAGTATTTT
TRBV2,TRBJ2-7,NA,NA,CASSLAAGQYGYEQYF,TGTGCCAGCAGCCTCGCCGCGGGACAGTATGGGTACGAGCAGTACTTC
TRBV28,TRBJ1-5,NA,NA,CATQLGTSQPQHF,TGTGCCACCCAGTTGGGGACATCTCAGCCCCAGCATTTT
TRBV3-1/TRBV3-2,TRBJ2-5,NA,NA,CASSQPMLALGQETQYF,TGTGCCAGCAGCCAACCCATGCTAGCTCTGGGCCAAGAGACCCAGTACTTC
TRBV5-1,TRBJ1-2,TRBD1,few,CASSLARDRWDGYTF,TGCGCCAGCAGCTTGGCTCGGGACAGGTGGGATGGCTACACCTTC
TRBV19,TRBJ1-5,NA,NA,CASSYTGSNQPQHF,TGTGCCAGTAGTTACACCGGGAGCAATCAGCCCCAGCATTTT
TRBV6-5,TRBJ2-7,TRBD2,NA,CASSRLAGGQEQYF,TGTGCCAGCAGCCGACTAGCGGGAGGACAAGAGCAGTACTTC
TRBV27,TRBJ2-2,TRBD1,NA,CASSYGTGGTGELFF,TGTGCCAGCAGTTACGGGACAGGGGGCACCGGGGAGCTGTTTTTT
TRBV7-9,TRBJ2-7,TRBD1,NA,CASSLTGQGAHEQYF,TGTGCCAGCAGCCTTACCGGACAGGGGGCCCACGAGCAGTACTTC
TRBV7-9,TRBJ1-2,NA,NA,CASTAAGVEYGYTF,TGTGCCAGCACCGCGGCCGGGGTTGAGTATGGCTACACCTTC
TRBV5-1,TRBJ2-2,NA,once,CASSEAGRNTGELFF,TGCGCCAGCAGCGAGGCGGGTCGGAACACCGGGGAGCTGTTTTTT
TRBV28,TRBJ2-7,TRBD1,NA,CASTQGYEQYF,TGTGCCAGCACACAGGGGTACGAGCAGTACTTC
TRBV7-8,TRBJ2-7,TRBD1,NA,CASSLGTGEYEQYF,TGTGCCAGCAGCTTGGGGACAGGCGAGTACGAGCAGTACTTC
TRBV9,TRBJ2-1,TRBD2,NA,CASSESSGELGEQFF,TGTGCCAGCAGCGAGTCCAGCGGGGAACTCGGGGAGCAGTTCTTC
TRBV11-3,TRBJ2-6,NA,NA,CASRSGSSGANVLTF,TGTGCCAGCAGATCGGGGAGCTCTGGGGCCAACGTCCTGACTTTC
TRBV7-2,TRBJ2-7,TRBD1,NA,CASSPGQDSYEQYF,TGTGCCAGCAGCCCGGGACAGGACTCCTACGAGCAGTACTTC
TRBV6-6,TRBJ2-7,NA,NA,CASMLTGVYEQYF,TGTGCCAGCATGTTGACGGGGGTCTACGAGCAGTACTTC
TRBV27,TRBJ2-1,TRBD1,NA,CASSLGQGSGEQFF,TGTGCCAGCAGTCTCGGACAGGGGTCGGGCGAGCAGTTCTTC
TRBV7-3,TRBJ2-5,TRBD1,NA,CASSSDSGTGAKQQETQYF,TGTGCCAGCAGCTCGGACTCCGGGACAGGGGCCAAACAACAAGAGACCCAGTACTTC
TRBV6-2/TRBV6-3,TRBJ1-5,NA,NA,CASSAPGPQHF,TGTGCCAGCAGTGCCCCCGGGCCCCAGCATTTT
TRBV11-2,TRBJ1-4,NA,NA,CASSTATNEKLFF,TGTGCCAGCAGCACAGCAACTAATGAAAAACTGTTTTTT
TRBV6-5,TRBJ2-7,TRBD1,once,CASSYSRDRESYEQYF,TGTGCCAGCAGTTACTCCCGGGACAGGGAATCCTACGAGCAGTACTTC
TRBV9,TRBJ2-5,NA,NA,CASSPRQGDLQETQYF,TGTGCCAGCAGCCCCAGGCAGGGCGACTTGCAAGAGACCCAGTACTTC
TRBV28,TRBJ2-2,NA,once,CASSPDRLDTGELFF,TGTGCCAGCAGCCCAGACAGGCTGGACACCGGGGAGCTGTTTTTT
TRBV4-1,TRBJ1-5,NA,NA,CASSPVPNRLNQPQHF,TGCGCCAGCAGCCCCGTCCCAAACAGGTTGAATCAGCCCCAGCATTTT
TRBV19,TRBJ1-6,NA,NA,CASRNRDGNSPLHF,TGTGCCAGTAGGAACAGGGATGGAAATTCACCCCTCCACTTT
TRBV6-5,TRBJ2-7,TRBD2,few,CASSYSSASGLYEQYF,TGTGCCAGCAGTTACTCTTCGGCTAGCGGGTTATACGAGCAGTACTTC
TRBV7-9,TRBJ2-7,TRBD2,NA,CASSLGTSNEQYF,TGTGCCAGCAGCTTAGGGACTAGTAACGAGCAGTACTTC
TRBV4-2,TRBJ2-1,TRBD2,NA,CASSQDAVGTNRDNEQFF,TGTGCCAGCAGCCAAGATGCCGTGGGGACTAATAGGGACAATGAGCAGTTCTTC
TRBV2,TRBJ2-3,TRBD1,once,CASSAGQVLGDTQYF,TGTGCCAGCAGTGCGGGACAGGTCCTTGGAGATACGCAGTATTTT